This is a list of T cell receptor beta chains from one sample in a study of blood T cell repertoires in COVID-19. Sequencing used immunoSEQ multiplex PCR; TCRdb keeps in-frame clones, though not all of them. This sample has approximately 90,000 clones, with 65% to 85% found just once. Sequences were obtained from peripheral blood. These receptors all stem from a man in his 60s with acute or convalescent COVID-19. Each CDR3 is given with its conserved first and last residue. The D gene is left open where the match is weak. Part of the rows lack a size; the others show once, few, many or a class for expanded clones.

size: .; V: TRBV6-5; D: TRBD2; J: TRBJ2-7; DNA: TGTGCCAGCAGTTACGAAAAGCGGGAGGTCTCCTACGAGCAGTACTTC; CDR3: CASSYEKREVSYEQYF
size: .; V: TRBV18; D: .; J: TRBJ1-2; DNA: TGTGCCAGCTCACCCCAATCCAGGGACTATGGCTACACCTTC; CDR3: CASSPQSRDYGYTF
size: .; V: TRBV18; D: .; J: TRBJ2-5; DNA: TGTGCCAGCTCACCCCAGCAAGAGACCCAGTACTTC; CDR3: CASSPQQETQYF
size: .; V: TRBV11-3; D: .; J: TRBJ2-1; DNA: TGTGCCAGCAGCTTAATGGGGCGGGGCCGACGGTGGGAGCAGTTCTTC; CDR3: CASSLMGRGRRWEQFF
size: .; V: TRBV6-5; D: .; J: TRBJ2-7; DNA: TGTGCCAGCAGTTATTTCCCCGGCAGGGGTAACGAGCAGTACTTC; CDR3: CASSYFPGRGNEQYF
size: .; V: TRBV12-5; D: .; J: TRBJ2-5; DNA: TGTGCTAGTGGTTCGACAGGGAGGGAGACCCAGTACTTC; CDR3: CASGSTGRETQYF
size: .; V: TRBV27; D: .; J: TRBJ2-5; DNA: TGTGCCAGCAGTTTACCCCCACCGGGGACCCAGTACTTC; CDR3: CASSLPPPGTQYF
size: .; V: TRBV3-1/TRBV3-2; D: TRBD1; J: TRBJ1-3; DNA: TGTGCCAGCAGCCAAGCGACAGGGCATCCTGGAAACACCATATATTTT; CDR3: CASSQATGHPGNTIYF
size: once; V: TRBV5-5; D: TRBD1; J: TRBJ2-7; DNA: TGTGCCAGCAGCTCCGAGGGGGACAGGGGCGACGAGCAGTACTTC; CDR3: CASSSEGDRGDEQYF
size: .; V: TRBV27; D: TRBD2; J: TRBJ2-1; DNA: TGTGCCAGCAGTTCGGGACTAGCGGGAGTGAATGAGCAGTTCTTC; CDR3: CASSSGLAGVNEQFF
size: .; V: TRBV6-6; D: TRBD1; J: TRBJ1-2; DNA: TGTGCCAGCAGTTACCAACAGGGGAACTATGGCTACACCTTC; CDR3: CASSYQQGNYGYTF
size: .; V: TRBV24-1; D: .; J: TRBJ2-6; DNA: TGTGCCACCAGTGACAATCAGGGGTCTGGGGCCAACGTCCTGACTTTC; CDR3: CATSDNQGSGANVLTF
size: .; V: TRBV27; D: TRBD2; J: TRBJ2-2; DNA: TGTGCCAGTCTGACTAGCGGGGGGGCCGGGGAGCTGTTTTTT; CDR3: CASLTSGGAGELFF
size: once; V: TRBV28; D: .; J: TRBJ1-2; DNA: TGTGCCAGCAACGGGGGGGCTAACTATGGCTACACCTTC; CDR3: CASNGGANYGYTF
size: .; V: TRBV5-6; D: .; J: TRBJ1-4; DNA: TGTGCCAGCAGCTTCTGGCCCCCTAATGAAAAACTGTTTTTT; CDR3: CASSFWPPNEKLFF
size: .; V: TRBV19; D: .; J: TRBJ1-1; DNA: TGTGCCAGTAGCCTGGATACGGGGTTCACTGAAGCTTTCTTT; CDR3: CASSLDTGFTEAFF
size: .; V: TRBV15; D: TRBD2; J: TRBJ2-3; DNA: TGTGCCACCAGCAGAGATAGCGGGGGGGCAGATACGCAGTATTTT; CDR3: CATSRDSGGADTQYF
size: .; V: TRBV10-3; D: .; J: TRBJ1-4; DNA: TGTGCCATCAGTGGAGGAGCAACTAATGAAAAACTGTTTTTT; CDR3: CAISGGATNEKLFF
size: .; V: TRBV7-2; D: TRBD1; J: TRBJ1-4; DNA: TGTGCCAGCAGCCTCAGGGGGGCAGGAGAAAAACTGTTTTTT; CDR3: CASSLRGAGEKLFF
size: .; V: TRBV30; D: .; J: TRBJ1-1; DNA: TGTGCCTGGAGTGTTCTATCGACAGCGAACACTGAAGCTTTCTTT; CDR3: CAWSVLSTANTEAFF
size: .; V: TRBV12-3/TRBV12-4; D: TRBD1; J: TRBJ1-1; DNA: TGTGCCAGCAGAAAGGGGACAGCTACTGAAGCTTTCTTT; CDR3: CASRKGTATEAFF
size: few; V: TRBV2; D: .; J: TRBJ2-1; DNA: TGTGCCAGCAGTGAATGGGAGAGCAATGAGCAGTTCTTC; CDR3: CASSEWESNEQFF
size: .; V: TRBV6-5; D: TRBD1; J: TRBJ1-4; DNA: TGTGCCAGCAGTTACTGGAAGGGGGCAAGAGAAAAACTGTTTTTT; CDR3: CASSYWKGAREKLFF
size: .; V: TRBV19; D: .; J: TRBJ2-3; DNA: TGTGCCAGTAGACACACCTTTCTCACAGATACGCAGTATTTT; CDR3: CASRHTFLTDTQYF
size: .; V: TRBV7-2; D: TRBD2; J: TRBJ2-2; DNA: TGTGCCAGCAGCCTCGGACTAGCGGGAAGGGGGGAGCTGTTTTTT; CDR3: CASSLGLAGRGELFF
size: .; V: TRBV7-2; D: TRBD2; J: TRBJ2-7; DNA: TGTGCCAGCAGCTTAGTCCAAGCGGGGGGACACGAGCAGTACTTC; CDR3: CASSLVQAGGHEQYF
size: .; V: TRBV19; D: TRBD1; J: TRBJ1-2; DNA: TGTGCCAGTAGTATTGGAAGGACAGGGGGTAGCTATGGCTACACCTTC; CDR3: CASSIGRTGGSYGYTF
size: .; V: TRBV24-1; D: .; J: TRBJ2-3; DNA: TGTGCCACCTCGTCCAGGGTCCGGGAGACAGATACGCAGTATTTT; CDR3: CATSSRVRETDTQYF
size: .; V: TRBV28; D: TRBD2; J: TRBJ2-1; DNA: TGTGCCAGCAATCCTGCGGGACTAGCGGACAATGAGCAGTTCTTC; CDR3: CASNPAGLADNEQFF
size: once; V: TRBV27; D: .; J: TRBJ1-1; DNA: TGTGCCAGCAGTTTACAATGGGATGGGACACAGAACACTGAAGCTTTCTTT; CDR3: CASSLQWDGTQNTEAFF
size: .; V: TRBV6-6; D: TRBD2; J: TRBJ2-2; DNA: TGTGCCAGCAGTGTCCGGGAGGTCGACCGGGAGCTGTTTTTT; CDR3: CASSVREVDRELFF
size: .; V: TRBV7-9; D: .; J: TRBJ1-2; DNA: TGTGCCAGCAGCCACGAGGTGGTCTATGGCTACACCTTC; CDR3: CASSHEVVYGYTF
size: .; V: TRBV19; D: TRBD1; J: TRBJ1-2; DNA: TGTGCCAGTAACTATGGACAGGGTGTTACTGGCTACACCTTC; CDR3: CASNYGQGVTGYTF
size: .; V: TRBV27; D: .; J: TRBJ2-7; DNA: TGTGCCAGCTGGGGAGGGGGAGGAATCTACGAGCAGTACTTC; CDR3: CASWGGGGIYEQYF
size: few; V: TRBV7-2; D: .; J: TRBJ1-3; DNA: TGTGCCAGCAGCTTAGTCGGGGGGCCTGGTTCTGGAAACACCATATATTTT; CDR3: CASSLVGGPGSGNTIYF
size: once; V: TRBV6-5; D: TRBD1; J: TRBJ1-1; DNA: TGTGCCAGCAGCCCATCAGACAGGGTCGACACTGAAGCTTTCTTT; CDR3: CASSPSDRVDTEAFF
size: once; V: TRBV5-1; D: TRBD1; J: TRBJ2-3; DNA: TGCGCCAGCAGCTTTACAACAGGGGTAGATACGCAGTATTTT; CDR3: CASSFTTGVDTQYF
size: once; V: TRBV19; D: .; J: TRBJ1-2; DNA: TGTGCCAGTAGTATAGATCGGAGTTCTGGCTACACCTTC; CDR3: CASSIDRSSGYTF
size: .; V: TRBV4-3; D: .; J: TRBJ1-2; DNA: TGCGCCAGCAGCCAAGATTGGAGGGGCAGCACCTATGGCTACACCTTC; CDR3: CASSQDWRGSTYGYTF
size: .; V: TRBV30; D: TRBD2; J: TRBJ2-2; DNA: TGTGCCTGGAGTATGGCGGGGGGCACCGGGGAGCTGTTTTTT; CDR3: CAWSMAGGTGELFF
size: .; V: TRBV4-1; D: .; J: TRBJ2-7; DNA: TGCGCCAGCAGCCAAGATCCTGCACAGTACTACGAGCAGTACTTC; CDR3: CASSQDPAQYYEQYF
size: .; V: TRBV5-1; D: TRBD2; J: TRBJ2-1; DNA: TGCGCCAGCAGCTACCTCCTTGAGCGGGGTCAAAACAATGAGCAGTTCTTC; CDR3: CASSYLLERGQNNEQFF
size: .; V: TRBV7-6; D: TRBD1; J: TRBJ1-2; DNA: TGTGCCAGCAGCTTAGGGGTACAGGGGACTAACTATGGCTACACCTTC; CDR3: CASSLGVQGTNYGYTF
size: .; V: TRBV9; D: .; J: TRBJ2-7; DNA: TGTGCCAGCAGCGCCCAACCCGGGAGCCTCTACGAGCAGTACTTC; CDR3: CASSAQPGSLYEQYF
size: .; V: TRBV15; D: .; J: TRBJ2-7; DNA: TGTGCCACCAGCAGAGATATCCCCTACGAGCAGTACTTC; CDR3: CATSRDIPYEQYF
size: .; V: TRBV7-2; D: TRBD1; J: TRBJ1-5; DNA: TGTGCCAGCAGCCTAGACAGGGATAGCAATCAGCCCCAGCATTTT; CDR3: CASSLDRDSNQPQHF
size: .; V: TRBV3-1/TRBV3-2; D: TRBD1; J: TRBJ2-7; DNA: TGTGCCAGCAGCCCACCGGGACAGGAGGACTACGAGCAGTACTTC; CDR3: CASSPPGQEDYEQYF